This T cell receptor (beta chain) was sequenced in a study of blood T cell repertoires in COVID-19. The wider study: PBMCs, B-cell-depleted T cells, or T cells were the source of the cDNA or gDNA that made up the material.

This CDR3 has 15 residues. Per the authors' pipeline: Amplifying reference gene primers gave estimates of nucleated cell counts. Here immunoSEQ multiplex PCR was the method, and the copy in TCRdb shows in-frame clones only, minus some. Clonal size and the V and J genes are those of that table, whereas D and trimming came from the DNA. The sample carries around 480,000 clones, approximately 88% recorded once. Enrollment of patients from Seattle took place during active infection, with longitudinal follow-up. Material: peripheral blood. This TCR was recovered from a woman aged 50 to 65 with COVID-19, enrolled during active disease. V and J are TRBV21-1 and TRBJ1-2; the table calls TRBD1, which could not be checked here. TRBV21-1 represents a pseudogene. For the CDR3, the DNA is TGTGCCAGCAGCTCCCGAACAGGGGTAAACTATGGCTACACCTTC. Its translation is CASSSRTGVNYGYTF.